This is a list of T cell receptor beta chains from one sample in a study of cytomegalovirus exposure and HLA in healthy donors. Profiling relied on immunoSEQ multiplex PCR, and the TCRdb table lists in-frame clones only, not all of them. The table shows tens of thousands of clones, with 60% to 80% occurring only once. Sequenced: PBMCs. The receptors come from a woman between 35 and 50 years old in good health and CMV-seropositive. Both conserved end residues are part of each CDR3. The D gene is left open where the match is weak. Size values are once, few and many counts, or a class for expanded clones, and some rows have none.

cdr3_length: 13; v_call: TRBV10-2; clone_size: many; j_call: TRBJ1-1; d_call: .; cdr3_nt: TGCGCCAGCGTCGCCAGGCTGAACACTGAAGCTTTCTTT; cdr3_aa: CASVARLNTEAFF
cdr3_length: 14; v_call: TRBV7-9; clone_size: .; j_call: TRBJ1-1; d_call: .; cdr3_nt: TGTGCCAGCAGCTTAGACGGGGGAGGGACTGAAGCTTTCTTT; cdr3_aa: CASSLDGGGTEAFF
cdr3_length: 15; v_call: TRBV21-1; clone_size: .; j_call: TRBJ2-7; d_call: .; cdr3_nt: TGTGCCAGCAGCATATCGGGGAAATCATCCTACGAGCAGTACTTC; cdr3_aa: CASSISGKSSYEQYF
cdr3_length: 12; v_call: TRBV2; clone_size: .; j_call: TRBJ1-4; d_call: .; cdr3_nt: TGTGCCAGCACTGGCAGGGTCGGAAAACTGTTTTTT; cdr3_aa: CASTGRVGKLFF
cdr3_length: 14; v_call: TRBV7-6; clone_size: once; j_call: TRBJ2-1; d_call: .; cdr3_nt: TGTGCCAGCAGCTTAGCCGGGACAAACAATGAGCAGTTCTTC; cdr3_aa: CASSLAGTNNEQFF
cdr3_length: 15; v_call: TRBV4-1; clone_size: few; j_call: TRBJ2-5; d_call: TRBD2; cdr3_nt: TGCGCCAGCAGACAAGGACTAGCGGGGCGGGAGACCCAGTACTTC; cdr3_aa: CASRQGLAGRETQYF
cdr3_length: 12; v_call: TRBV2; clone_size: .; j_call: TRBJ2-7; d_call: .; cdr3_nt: TGTGCCAGCAGTGATTTCCCCCTCGAGCAGTACTTC; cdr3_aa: CASSDFPLEQYF
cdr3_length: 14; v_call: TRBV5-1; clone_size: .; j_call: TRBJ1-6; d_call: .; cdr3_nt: TGCGCCAGCAGTGATCCACAGGGAGCCTCACCCCTCCACTTT; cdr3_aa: CASSDPQGASPLHF
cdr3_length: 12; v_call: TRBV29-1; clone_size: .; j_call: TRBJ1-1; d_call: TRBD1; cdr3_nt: TGCAGCGTTGGACAGGGGGGAACTGAAGCTTTCTTT; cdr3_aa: CSVGQGGTEAFF
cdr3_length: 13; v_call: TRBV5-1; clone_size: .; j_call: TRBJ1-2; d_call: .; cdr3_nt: TGCGCCAGCAGCCCTAAGTCAGGCTATGGCTACACCTTC; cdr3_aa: CASSPKSGYGYTF
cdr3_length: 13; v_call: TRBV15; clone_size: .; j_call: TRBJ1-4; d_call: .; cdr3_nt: TGTGCCACCAGCAGGGGGCCTAATGAAAAACTGTTTTTT; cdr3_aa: CATSRGPNEKLFF
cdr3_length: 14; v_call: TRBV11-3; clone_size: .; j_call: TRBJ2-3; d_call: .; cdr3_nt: TGTGCCAGCAGCTTAAGACAGGGCACAGATACGCAGTATTTT; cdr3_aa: CASSLRQGTDTQYF
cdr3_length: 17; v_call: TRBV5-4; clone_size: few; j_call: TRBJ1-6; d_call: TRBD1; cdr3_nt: TGTGCCAGCAGCGACGCACCCGGGACAGGGTCAAATTCACCCCTCCACTTT; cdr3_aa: CASSDAPGTGSNSPLHF
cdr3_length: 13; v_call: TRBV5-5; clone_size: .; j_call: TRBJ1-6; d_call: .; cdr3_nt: TGTGCCAGCAGCTCGGGACTTAATTCACCCCTCCACTTT; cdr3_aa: CASSSGLNSPLHF
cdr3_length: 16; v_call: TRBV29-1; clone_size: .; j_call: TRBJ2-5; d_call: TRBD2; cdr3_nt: TGCAGCGTGGGCCGTCCGGGACTAGCGGTTCAAGAGACCCAGTACTTC; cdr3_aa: CSVGRPGLAVQETQYF
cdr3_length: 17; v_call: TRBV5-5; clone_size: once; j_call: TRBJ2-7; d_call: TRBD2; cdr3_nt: TGTGCCAGCAGCCTGGGGCCAACTAGCGGTAACTCCTACGAGCAGTACTTC; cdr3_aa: CASSLGPTSGNSYEQYF
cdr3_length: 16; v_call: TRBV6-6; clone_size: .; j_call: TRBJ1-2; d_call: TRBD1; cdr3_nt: TGTGCCAGCAGTTACTCGGCGCCGGGACAGGGATTCAGCTACACCTTC; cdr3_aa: CASSYSAPGQGFSYTF
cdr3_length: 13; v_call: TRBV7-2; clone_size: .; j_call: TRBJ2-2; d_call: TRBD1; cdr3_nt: TGTGCCAGCACCCTAGACAGGGCTGGGGAGCTGTTTTTT; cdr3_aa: CASTLDRAGELFF